This T cell receptor (beta chain) derives from a study of a mutant IDH1 vaccine in newly diagnosed glioma. Study-level information: V12 fell at week 35 and V13, the study end, at week 47.

V dropped 1 base and J dropped 8 bases, with 13 bases sitting between them. The CDR3 runs to 15 residues. Germline V gene sequence: CDR1 SGHDT, CDR2 YYEEEE. This clone was picked up a small number of times. Its antigen remains unidentified. Sequencing used immunoSEQ multiplex PCR; TCRdb keeps in-frame clones, though not all of them. The profile shows tens of thousands of clones, roughly four fifths of them singletons. The sample's time point: week 47, end of study. Every vaccine dose comprised 300 ug of mutant IDH1 20-mer peptide plus topical imiquimod. Sequenced here: PBMCs, sampled from a glioma patient whose treatment included an IDH1 peptide vaccine. This sequence originates from a woman aged 45 to 65 with glioma. The chain combines TRBV5-6 with TRBJ1-6; TRBD1 is a possible D gene (5 bases). CDR3 loop: CASSLYQGTYSPLHF. CDR3 in DNA: TGTGCCAGCAGCTTGTATCAGGGAACGTATTCACCCCTCCACTTT. Full variable domain (missing parts from reference TRBV5-6 and TRBJ1-6): DAGVTQSPTHLIKTRGQQVTLRCSPKSGHDTVSWYQQALGQGPQFIFQYYEEEERQRGNFPDRFSGHQFPNYSSELNVNALLLGDSALYLCASSLYQGTYSPLHFGNGTRLTVT.